The next 13 T cell receptor beta chains were all read from a single sample in a study of T cells in localized non-small cell lung cancer. Data came from immunoSEQ multiplex PCR; TCRdb stores just in-frame clones and leaves some out. Of about 25,000 clones listed, around 86% were seen once; the top ten hold roughly 6.2%. This specimen was peripheral blood, taken before any cancer treatment. All receptors come from a male donor at least 60 years old with stage II squamous cell lung carcinoma.

The chain recombines TRBV18 with TRBJ1-1; D remains unclear. The V gene lost 3 bases and the J gene lost 0 bases, with 8 bases spanning the gap. CDR3 size: 14 residues. Germline V gene data show CDR1 as KGHSH and CDR2 as LQKENI. CDR3 coding DNA: TGTGCCAGCTCACCCGCCGCGTTGAACACTGAAGCTTTCTTT. It yields the protein CASSPAALNTEAFF.

J is TRBJ2-7 and V is TRBV2; D call uncertain. Trimming left V 6 bases short and J 1 base short, with 13 bases between. The CDR3 loop spans 14 amino acids. Per germline, CDR1 SNHLY and CDR2 FYNNEI. The CDR3 nucleotides read TGTGCCAGCAGGAACCAGCCGAGGTCCTACGAGCAGTACTTC. It translates to CASRNQPRSYEQYF.

The chain recombines TRBV7-3 with TRBJ2-2, with 11 nucleotides matching TRBD2. The ends lost 2 bases at V and 2 bases at J; junction bases unmatched: 10. The CDR3 loop spans 19 amino acids. Germline CDR1 is SGHTA and CDR2 is FQGTGA. CDR3 DNA: TGTGCCAGCAGCTTATCCCCTCCGGGACTAGCGGCTAACACCGGGGAGCTGTTTTTT. This codes for CASSLSPPGLAANTGELFF.

The chain has TRBV11-2 and TRBJ2-7; 11 bases align to TRBD1. The germline CDR1 and CDR2 sequences are SGHAT and FQNNGV. V shed 4 bases, J shed 3 bases, and the junction held 8 bases outside the gene matches. There are 16 residues in the CDR3. DNA of the CDR3: TGTGCCAGCAGCTCACCCGGGACAGGGGGTCTCTACGAGCAGTACTTC. It specifies CASSSPGTGGLYEQYF.

This chain links TRBV7-2 with TRBJ1-6, with 7 bases that match TRBD1. J was trimmed by 4 bases and V by 5 bases; bases with no gene match: 8. Germline V gene lookup returns CDR1 SGHTA and CDR2 FQGNSA. The CDR3 extends over 16 amino acids. The CDR3 nucleotides are TGTGCCAGCAGCCAGGGGGGAATCCGATATAATTCACCCCTCCACTTT. Translated, it gives CASSQGGIRYNSPLHF.

V usage is TRBV19 and J usage is TRBJ1-6; 11 bases are a match to TRBD1. The CDR3 loop spans 15 amino acids. Losses at the gene ends were 5 bases for V and 10 bases for J; bases not matched to a gene: 7. Per the germline V gene, CDR1 is LNHDA and CDR2 is SQIVND (reference sequence). The CDR3: CASSFGQGAGSPLHF. CDR3 nucleotide sequence: TGTGCCAGTAGTTTTGGACAGGGGGCCGGGTCACCCCTCCACTTT. The full variable domain, with the rest looked up from reference TRBV19 and TRBJ1-6, is DGGITQSPKYLFRKEGQNVTLSCEQNLNHDAMYWYRQDPGQGLRLIYYSQIVNDFQKGDIAEGYSVSREKKESFPLTVTSAQKNPTAFYLCASSFGQGAGSPLHFGNGTRLTVT.

This clone was seen just once. The chain joins TRBV9 to TRBJ2-1, with D perhaps TRBD2 (5 bases). Germline V gene lookup returns CDR1 SGDLS and CDR2 YYNGEE. This CDR3 region has 14 residues. V was trimmed by 2 bases and J by 7 bases, leaving 13 bases between them. In DNA, the CDR3 is TGTGCCAGCAGCGTTGGCGGGTCGGGAAATGAGCAGTTCTTC. The encoded protein is CASSVGGSGNEQFF. Looking up the rest from reference TRBV9 and TRBJ2-1 gives the full variable domain: DSGVTQTPKHLITATGQRVTLRCSPRSGDLSVYWYQQSLDQGLQFLIQYYNGEERAKGNILERFSAQQFPDLHSELNLSSLELGDSALYFCASSVGGSGNEQFFGPGTRLTVL.

The chain joins TRBV19 to TRBJ2-1; D might be TRBD1 (5 bases). CDR3 size: 15 residues. Germline CDR1 LNHDA, CDR2 SQIVND (reference sequence). V was shortened by 3 bases and J by 0 bases, with 9 bases between the two germline ends. The CDR3 spells CASSIGADSYNEQFF. CDR3 DNA sequence: TGTGCCAGTAGTATTGGGGCGGACTCCTACAATGAGCAGTTCTTC.

V usage is TRBV6-5 and J usage is TRBJ2-3; tentative D call: TRBD2 (5 bases). V was cut by 6 bases and J by 5 bases, with 9 bases left in between. Per germline, CDR1 MNHEY and CDR2 SVGAGI. This CDR3 has 12 residues. The CDR3 DNA is TGTGCCAGCAGCTTTGGGAGAGATACGCAGTATTTT. It encodes CASSFGRDTQYF.

This clone has just one count. This sequence joins TRBV7-9 and TRBJ2-6; tentatively, D is TRBD1 (5 bases). Per germline, CDR1 SEHNR and CDR2 FQNEAQ (reference sequence). The CDR3 sequence is 16 residues long. The V end was cut by 7 bases, the J end by 0 bases, with 13 bases between. CDR3 DNA sequence: TGTGCCAGCACCATTAGAAGGGGCTCTGGGGCCAACGTCCTGACTTTC. Translating gives CASTIRRGSGANVLTF.

The CDR3 coding sequence is TGTGCCAGCAGGCCAGTGCCCCTACAAGAGACCCAGTACTTC. This translates into CASRPVPLQETQYF. V usage is TRBV28 and J usage is TRBJ2-5; D unclear. The CDR3 covers 14 residues. Trimming removed 6 bases from V and 2 bases from J, with 13 bases in between. The germline gives CDR1 MDHEN, CDR2 SYDVKM.

The chain has TRBV12-5 and TRBJ2-3, with D maybe TRBD1 (6 bases). The germline V and J ends were trimmed by 5 bases and 7 bases, with 13 bases remaining between them. Germline values: CDR1 LGHNT, CDR2 FRNRAP. This CDR3 contains 13 residues. CDR3 sequence reads: CASGPRGGHTQYF. The CDR3 region has the DNA TGTGCTAGTGGTCCCCGAGGGGGTCATACGCAGTATTTT.

The chain carries TRBV19 and TRBJ2-4; TRBD1 aligns across 10 bases. Germline CDR1 is LNHDA and CDR2 is SQIVND (reference sequence). This CDR3 has 15 amino acids. V dropped 5 bases and J dropped 7; count of bases not matched to a gene: 8. The CDR3 loop is CASSSTGQGNNIQYF. The CDR3 DNA reads as TGTGCCAGTAGTTCGACGGGACAGGGGAACAACATTCAGTACTTC.